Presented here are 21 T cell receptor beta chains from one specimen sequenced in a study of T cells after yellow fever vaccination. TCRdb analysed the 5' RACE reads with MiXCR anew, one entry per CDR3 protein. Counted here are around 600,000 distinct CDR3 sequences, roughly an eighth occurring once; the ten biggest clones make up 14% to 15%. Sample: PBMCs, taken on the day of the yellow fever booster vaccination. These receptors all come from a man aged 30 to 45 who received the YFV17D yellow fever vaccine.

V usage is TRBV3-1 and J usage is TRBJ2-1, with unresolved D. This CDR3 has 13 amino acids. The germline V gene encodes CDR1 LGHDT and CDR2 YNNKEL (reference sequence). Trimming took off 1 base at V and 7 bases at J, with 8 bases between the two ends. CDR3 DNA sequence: TGTGCCAGCAGCCAAGGGCCGATAAATGAGCAGTTCTTC. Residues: CASSQGPINEQFF.

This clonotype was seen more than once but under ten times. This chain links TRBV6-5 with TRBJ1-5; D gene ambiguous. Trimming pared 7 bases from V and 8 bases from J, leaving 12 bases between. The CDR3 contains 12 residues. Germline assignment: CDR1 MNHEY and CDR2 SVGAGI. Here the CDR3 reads CASTHPGEPQHF. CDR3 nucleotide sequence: TGTGCCAGCACCCACCCGGGTGAGCCCCAGCATTTT.

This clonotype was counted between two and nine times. CDR3 region: CASISLGGSYNEQFF. CDR3 in DNA: TGTGCCAGCATTTCCCTGGGGGGCTCCTACAATGAGCAGTTCTTC. The chain carries TRBV12-3 or TRBV12-4 and TRBJ2-1; a weak D match, TRBD2 (6 bases). The CDR3 runs 15 residues. The V end lost 7 bases, the J end lost 0 bases, and 13 bases lay between the germline ends.

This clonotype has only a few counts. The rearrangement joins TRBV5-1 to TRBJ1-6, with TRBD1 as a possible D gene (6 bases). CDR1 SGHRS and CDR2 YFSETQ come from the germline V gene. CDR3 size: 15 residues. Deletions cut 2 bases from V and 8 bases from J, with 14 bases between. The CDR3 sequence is CASSLSTGLDSPLHF. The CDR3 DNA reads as TGCGCCAGCAGCTTATCTACAGGGTTGGATTCACCCCTCCACTTT.

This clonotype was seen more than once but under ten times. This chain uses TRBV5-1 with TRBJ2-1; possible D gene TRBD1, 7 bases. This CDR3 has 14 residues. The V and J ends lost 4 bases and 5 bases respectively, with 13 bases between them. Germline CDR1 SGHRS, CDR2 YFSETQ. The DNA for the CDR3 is TGCGCCAGCAGCAGGGGGGACAGAGACAATGAGCAGTTCTTC. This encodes CASSRGDRDNEQFF.

CDR3 DNA: TGCGCCAGCAGTCAAACAGGGGGCCACACAGATACGCAGTATTTT. Translated, it gives CASSQTGGHTDTQYF. The rearrangement joins TRBV5-1 to TRBJ2-3; the match to TRBD1 covers 9 bases. This CDR3 contains 15 residues. The ends lost 5 bases at V and 2 bases at J; junction bases unmatched: 6. The V gene's germline CDR1 is SGHRS and CDR2 YFSETQ. The full variable domain, its missing parts supplied by reference TRBV5-1 and TRBJ2-3, is KAGVTQTPRYLIKTRGQQVTLSCSPISGHRSVSWYQQTPGQGLQFLFEYFSETQRNKGNFPGRFSGRQFSNSRSEMNVSTLELGDSALYLCASSQTGGHTDTQYFGPGTRLTVL.

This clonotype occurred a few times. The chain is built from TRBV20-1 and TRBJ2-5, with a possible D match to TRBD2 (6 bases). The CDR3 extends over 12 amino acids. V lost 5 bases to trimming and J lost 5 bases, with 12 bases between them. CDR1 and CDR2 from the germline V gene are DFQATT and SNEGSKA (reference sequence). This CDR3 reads CSAYSGYETQYF. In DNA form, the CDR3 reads TGCAGTGCTTATAGCGGTTACGAGACCCAGTACTTC.

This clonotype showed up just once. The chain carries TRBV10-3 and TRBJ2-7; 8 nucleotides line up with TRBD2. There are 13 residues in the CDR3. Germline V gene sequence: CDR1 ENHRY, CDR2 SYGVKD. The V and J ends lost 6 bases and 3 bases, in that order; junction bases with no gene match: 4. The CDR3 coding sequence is TGTGCCATCAGCTCCGGGACTAGCTACGAGCAGTACTTC. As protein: CAISSGTSYEQYF.

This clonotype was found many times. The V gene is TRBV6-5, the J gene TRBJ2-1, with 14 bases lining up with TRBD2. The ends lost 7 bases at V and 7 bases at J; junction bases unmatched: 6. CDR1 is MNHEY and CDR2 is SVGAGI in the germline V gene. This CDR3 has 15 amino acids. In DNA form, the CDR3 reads TGTGCCAGCACCCCGGGACTAGCGGGAGTTAATGAGCAGTTCTTC. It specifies CASTPGLAGVNEQFF.

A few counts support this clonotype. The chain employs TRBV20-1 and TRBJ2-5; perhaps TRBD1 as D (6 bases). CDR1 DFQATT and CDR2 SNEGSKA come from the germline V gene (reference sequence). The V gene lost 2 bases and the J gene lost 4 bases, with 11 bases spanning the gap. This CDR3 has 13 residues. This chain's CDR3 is CSARTGLGETQYF. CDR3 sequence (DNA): TGCAGTGCTAGAACAGGGTTGGGAGAGACCCAGTACTTC.

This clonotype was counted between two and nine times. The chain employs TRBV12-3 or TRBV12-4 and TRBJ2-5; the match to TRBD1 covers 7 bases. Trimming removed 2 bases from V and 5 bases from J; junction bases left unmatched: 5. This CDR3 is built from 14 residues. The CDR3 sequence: CASSLKGGAETQYF. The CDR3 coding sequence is TGTGCCAGCAGTTTAAAAGGGGGCGCCGAGACCCAGTACTTC.

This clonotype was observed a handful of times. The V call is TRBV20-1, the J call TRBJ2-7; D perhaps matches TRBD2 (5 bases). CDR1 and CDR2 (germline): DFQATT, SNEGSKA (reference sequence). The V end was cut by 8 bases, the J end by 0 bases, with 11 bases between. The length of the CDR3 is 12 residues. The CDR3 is CSWSGDSYEQYF. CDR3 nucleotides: TGCAGTTGGAGCGGAGACTCCTACGAGCAGTACTTC.

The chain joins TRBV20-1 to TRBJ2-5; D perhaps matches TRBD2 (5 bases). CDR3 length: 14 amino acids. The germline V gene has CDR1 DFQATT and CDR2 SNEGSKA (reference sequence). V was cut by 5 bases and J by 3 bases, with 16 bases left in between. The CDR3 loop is CSALVGTGKETQYF. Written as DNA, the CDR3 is TGCAGTGCTCTCGTGGGCACCGGGAAAGAGACCCAGTACTTC.

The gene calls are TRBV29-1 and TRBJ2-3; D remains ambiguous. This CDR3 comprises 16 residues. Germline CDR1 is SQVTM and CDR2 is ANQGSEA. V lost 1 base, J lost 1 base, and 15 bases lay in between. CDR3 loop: CSVEGASKVGTDTQYF. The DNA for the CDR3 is TGCAGCGTTGAAGGGGCCTCTAAGGTCGGCACAGATACGCAGTATTTT.

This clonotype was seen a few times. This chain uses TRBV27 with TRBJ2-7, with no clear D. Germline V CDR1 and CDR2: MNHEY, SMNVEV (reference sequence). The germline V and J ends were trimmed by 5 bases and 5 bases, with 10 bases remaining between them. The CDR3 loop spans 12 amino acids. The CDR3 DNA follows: TGTGCCAGCAGTGGTCCCGGCAACGAGCAGTACTTC. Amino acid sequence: CASSGPGNEQYF.

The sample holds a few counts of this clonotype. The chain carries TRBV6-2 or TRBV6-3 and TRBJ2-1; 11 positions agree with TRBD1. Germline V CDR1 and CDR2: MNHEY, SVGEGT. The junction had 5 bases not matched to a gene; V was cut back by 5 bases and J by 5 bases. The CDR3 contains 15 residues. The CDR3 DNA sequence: TGTGCCAGCAGTAAGGGACAGGGGGTCGACAATGAGCAGTTCTTC. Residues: CASSKGQGVDNEQFF.

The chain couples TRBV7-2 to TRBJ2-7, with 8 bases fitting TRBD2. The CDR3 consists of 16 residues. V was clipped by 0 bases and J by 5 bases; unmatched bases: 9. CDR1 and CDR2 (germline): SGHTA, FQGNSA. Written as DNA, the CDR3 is TGTGCCAGCAGCTTAGCGGTTCTAGCGGGTACCCACGAGCAGTACTTC. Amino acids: CASSLAVLAGTHEQYF.

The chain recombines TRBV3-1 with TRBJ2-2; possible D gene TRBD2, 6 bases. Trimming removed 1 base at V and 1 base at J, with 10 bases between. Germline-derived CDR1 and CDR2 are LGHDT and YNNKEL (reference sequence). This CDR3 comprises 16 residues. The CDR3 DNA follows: TGTGCCAGCAGCCAAGTCGGGAGAGGGAACACCGGGGAGCTGTTTTTT. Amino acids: CASSQVGRGNTGELFF.

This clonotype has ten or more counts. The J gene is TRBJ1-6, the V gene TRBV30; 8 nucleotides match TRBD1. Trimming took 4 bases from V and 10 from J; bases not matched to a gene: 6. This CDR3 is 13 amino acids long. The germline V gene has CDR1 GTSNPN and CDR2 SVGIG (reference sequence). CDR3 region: CAWTGQGNSPLHF. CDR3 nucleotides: TGTGCCTGGACCGGACAGGGCAACTCACCCCTCCACTTT.

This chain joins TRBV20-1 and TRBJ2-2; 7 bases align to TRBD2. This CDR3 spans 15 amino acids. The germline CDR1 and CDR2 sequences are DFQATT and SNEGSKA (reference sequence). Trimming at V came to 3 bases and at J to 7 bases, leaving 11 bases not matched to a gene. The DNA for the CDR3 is TGCAGTGCTAGCGGTTTGCGGGAGAGTGGCGGGGAGCTGTTTTTT. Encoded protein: CSASGLRESGGELFF.

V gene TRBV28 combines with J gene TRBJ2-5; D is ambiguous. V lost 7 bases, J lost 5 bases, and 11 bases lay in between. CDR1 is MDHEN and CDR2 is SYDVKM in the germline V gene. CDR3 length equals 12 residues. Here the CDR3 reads CASTSDWETQYF. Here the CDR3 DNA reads TGTGCCAGCACATCCGACTGGGAGACCCAGTACTTC.